This T cell receptor beta chain was recovered during a study of T-cell memory formation after mild COVID-19. Findings and caveats of the study: Later expanders leaned toward CD4+, whereas clones contracting from day 15 to 85 were balanced CD4/CD8.

To note about this clonotype: Antigen unknown.

V was clipped by 8 bases and J by 8 bases; unmatched bases: 4. The CDR3 consists of 11 residues. Germline assignment: CDR1 MNHEY and CDR2 SVGAGI. TCRdb fed the 5' RACE reads into MiXCR, producing one record per CDR3 protein. This sample has around 300,000 distinct CDR3 sequences, with more than 13% found just once. The chain uses TRBV6-5 and TRBJ1-2; 8 bases align to TRBD1. This TCR was sampled from a man between 18 and 35 years old who had mild COVID-19 (a few samples of this study predate the infection). Cell type and time point are not known. The sample consisted of PBMCs or a T cell subset sorted from them (not recorded which). CDR3 nucleotide sequence: TGTGCCAGCTCCCAGGGGGCCGGCTACACCTTC. This gives the protein CASSQGAGYTF.